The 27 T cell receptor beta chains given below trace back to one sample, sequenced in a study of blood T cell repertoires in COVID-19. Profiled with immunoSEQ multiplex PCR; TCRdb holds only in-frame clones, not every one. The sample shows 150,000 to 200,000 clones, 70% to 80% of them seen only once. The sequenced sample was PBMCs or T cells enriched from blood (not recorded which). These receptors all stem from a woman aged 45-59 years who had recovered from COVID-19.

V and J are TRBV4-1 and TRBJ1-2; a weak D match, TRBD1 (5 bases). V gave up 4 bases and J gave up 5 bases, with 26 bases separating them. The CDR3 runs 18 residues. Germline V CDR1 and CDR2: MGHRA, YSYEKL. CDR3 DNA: TGCGCCAGCAGCCCCCTATTGTTCGCGGGACCGGAAAATTATGGCTACACCTTC. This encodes CASSPLLFAGPENYGYTF.

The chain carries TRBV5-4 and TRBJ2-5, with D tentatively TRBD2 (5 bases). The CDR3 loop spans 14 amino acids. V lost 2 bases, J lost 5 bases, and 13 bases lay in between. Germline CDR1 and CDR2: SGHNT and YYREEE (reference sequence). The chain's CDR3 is CASSFDGERETQYF. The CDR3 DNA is TGTGCCAGCAGCTTTGACGGGGAGCGGGAGACCCAGTACTTC.

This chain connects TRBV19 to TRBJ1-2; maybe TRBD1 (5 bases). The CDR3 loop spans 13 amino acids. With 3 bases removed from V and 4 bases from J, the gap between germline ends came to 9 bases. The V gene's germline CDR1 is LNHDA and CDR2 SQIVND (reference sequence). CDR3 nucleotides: TGTGCCAGTAGTATTGCAGGGATCTATGGCTACACCTTC. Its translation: CASSIAGIYGYTF. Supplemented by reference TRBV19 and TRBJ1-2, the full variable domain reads DGGITQSPKYLFRKEGQNVTLSCEQNLNHDAMYWYRQDPGQGLRLIYYSQIVNDFQKGDIAEGYSVSREKKESFPLTVTSAQKNPTAFYLCASSIAGIYGYTFGSGTRLTVV.

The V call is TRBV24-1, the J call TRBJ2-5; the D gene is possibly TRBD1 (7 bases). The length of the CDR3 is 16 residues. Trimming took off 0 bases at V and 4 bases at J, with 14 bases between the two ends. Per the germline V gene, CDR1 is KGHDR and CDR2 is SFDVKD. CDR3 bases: TGTGCCACCAGTGATTTGCAGGACAGGAGGGGAGAGACCCAGTACTTC. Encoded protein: CATSDLQDRRGETQYF.

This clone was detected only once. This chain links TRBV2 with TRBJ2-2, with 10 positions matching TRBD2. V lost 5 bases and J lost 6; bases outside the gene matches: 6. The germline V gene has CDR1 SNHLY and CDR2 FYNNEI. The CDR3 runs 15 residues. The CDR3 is CASSKSGRASGELFF. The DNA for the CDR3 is TGTGCCAGCAGTAAAAGCGGGAGGGCCTCCGGGGAGCTGTTTTTT.

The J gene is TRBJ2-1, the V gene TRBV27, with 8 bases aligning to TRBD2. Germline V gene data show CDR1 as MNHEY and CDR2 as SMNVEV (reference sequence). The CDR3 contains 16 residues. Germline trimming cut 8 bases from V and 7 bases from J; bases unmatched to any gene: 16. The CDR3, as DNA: TGTGCCAGCCGAACGCATGGGACTAGTCCCACGAATGAGCAGTTCTTC. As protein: CASRTHGTSPTNEQFF.

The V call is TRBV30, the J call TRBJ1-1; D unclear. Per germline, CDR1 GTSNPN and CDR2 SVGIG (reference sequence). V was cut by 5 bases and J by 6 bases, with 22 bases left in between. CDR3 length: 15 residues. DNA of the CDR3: TGTGCCTGGGGGTTCTCGGGGAGTGGACTACCTGAAGCTTTCTTT. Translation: CAWGFSGSGLPEAFF.

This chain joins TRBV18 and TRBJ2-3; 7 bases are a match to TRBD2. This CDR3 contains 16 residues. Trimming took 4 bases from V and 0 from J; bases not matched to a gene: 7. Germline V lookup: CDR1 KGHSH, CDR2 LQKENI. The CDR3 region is CASSLSSGTSTDTQYF. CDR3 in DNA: TGTGCCAGCTCACTTTCTAGCGGAACTAGCACAGATACGCAGTATTTT.

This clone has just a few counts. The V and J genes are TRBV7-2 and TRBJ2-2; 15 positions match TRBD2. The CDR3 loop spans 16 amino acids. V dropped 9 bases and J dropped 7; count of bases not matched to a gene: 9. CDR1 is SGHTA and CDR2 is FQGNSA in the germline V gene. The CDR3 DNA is TGTGCCAGTATAAGGACTAGCGGGAGGGCAGGCGGGGAGCTGTTTTTT. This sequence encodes CASIRTSGRAGGELFF. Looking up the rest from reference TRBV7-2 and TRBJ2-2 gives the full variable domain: GAGVSQSPSNKVTEKGKDVELRCDPISGHTALYWYRQSLGQGLEFLIYFQGNSAPDKSGLPSDRFSAERTGGSVSTLTIQRTQQEDSAVYLCASIRTSGRAGGELFFGEGSRLTVL.

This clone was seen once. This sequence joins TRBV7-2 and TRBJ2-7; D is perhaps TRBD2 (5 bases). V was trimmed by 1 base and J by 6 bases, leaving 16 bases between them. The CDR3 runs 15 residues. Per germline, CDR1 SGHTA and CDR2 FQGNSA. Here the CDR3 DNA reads TGTGCCAGCAGCTTAGGCCCCCAGGTGGGGAGCGAGCAGTACTTC. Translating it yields CASSLGPQVGSEQYF.

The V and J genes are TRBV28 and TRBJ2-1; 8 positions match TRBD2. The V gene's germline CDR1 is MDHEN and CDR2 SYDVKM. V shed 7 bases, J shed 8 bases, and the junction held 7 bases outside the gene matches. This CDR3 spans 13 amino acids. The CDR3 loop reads CASILSGSDEQFF. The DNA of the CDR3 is TGTGCCAGCATTTTGAGCGGGAGCGATGAGCAGTTCTTC. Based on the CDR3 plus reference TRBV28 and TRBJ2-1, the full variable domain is DVKVTQSSRYLVKRTGEKVFLECVQDMDHENMFWYRQDPGLGLRLIYFSYDVKMKEKGDIPEGYSVSREKKERFSLILESASTNQTSMYLCASILSGSDEQFFGPGTRLTVL.

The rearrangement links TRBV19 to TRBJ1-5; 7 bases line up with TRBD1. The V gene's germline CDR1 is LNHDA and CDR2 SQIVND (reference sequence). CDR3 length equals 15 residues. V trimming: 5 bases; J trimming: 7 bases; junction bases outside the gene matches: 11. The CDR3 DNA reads TGTGCCAGTAGTCCGACGGACAGGTTGTTCCAGCCCCAGCATTTT. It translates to CASSPTDRLFQPQHF.

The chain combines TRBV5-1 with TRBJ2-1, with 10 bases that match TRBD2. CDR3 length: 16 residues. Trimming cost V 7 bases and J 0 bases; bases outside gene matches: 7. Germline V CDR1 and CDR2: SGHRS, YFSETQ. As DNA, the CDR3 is TGCGCCAGCGGTAGCGGGAGGCCCAGCTCCTACAATGAGCAGTTCTTC. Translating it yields CASGSGRPSSYNEQFF.

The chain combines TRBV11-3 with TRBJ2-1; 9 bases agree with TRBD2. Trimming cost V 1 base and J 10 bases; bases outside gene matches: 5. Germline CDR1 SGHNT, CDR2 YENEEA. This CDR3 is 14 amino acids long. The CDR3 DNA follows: TGTGCCAGCAGCTTAGGCTTAGCGGGAGCCGAGCAGTTCTTC. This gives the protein CASSLGLAGAEQFF.

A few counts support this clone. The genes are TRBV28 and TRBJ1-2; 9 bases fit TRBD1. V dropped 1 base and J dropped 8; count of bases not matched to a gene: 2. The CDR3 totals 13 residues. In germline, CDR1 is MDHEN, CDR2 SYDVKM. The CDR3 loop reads CASSLYRGPGYTF. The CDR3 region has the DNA TGTGCCAGCAGTTTATACAGGGGGCCCGGCTACACCTTC.

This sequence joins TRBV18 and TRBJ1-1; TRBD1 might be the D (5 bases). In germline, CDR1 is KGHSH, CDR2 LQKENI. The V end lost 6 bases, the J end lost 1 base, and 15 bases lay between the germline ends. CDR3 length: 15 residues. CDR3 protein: CASSPRPGENTEAFF. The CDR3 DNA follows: TGTGCCAGCTCCCCCCGCCCGGGGGAGAACACTGAAGCTTTCTTT.

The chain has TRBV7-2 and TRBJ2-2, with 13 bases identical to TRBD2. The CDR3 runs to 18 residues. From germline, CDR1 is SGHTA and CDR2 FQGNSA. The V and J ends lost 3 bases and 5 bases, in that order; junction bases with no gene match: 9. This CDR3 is CASSLVRLAGGGTGELFF. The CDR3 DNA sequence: TGTGCCAGCAGCTTGGTTCGACTAGCGGGAGGCGGTACCGGGGAGCTGTTTTTT.

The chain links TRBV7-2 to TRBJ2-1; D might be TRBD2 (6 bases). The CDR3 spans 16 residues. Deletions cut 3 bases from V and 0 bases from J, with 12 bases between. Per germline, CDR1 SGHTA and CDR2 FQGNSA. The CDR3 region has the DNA TGTGCCAGCAGCTTCGTTCTAGCGTTCTCCTACAATGAGCAGTTCTTC. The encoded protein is CASSFVLAFSYNEQFF. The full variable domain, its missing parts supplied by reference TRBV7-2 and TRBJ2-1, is GAGVSQSPSNKVTEKGKDVELRCDPISGHTALYWYRQSLGQGLEFLIYFQGNSAPDKSGLPSDRFSAERTGGSVSTLTIQRTQQEDSAVYLCASSFVLAFSYNEQFFGPGTRLTVL.

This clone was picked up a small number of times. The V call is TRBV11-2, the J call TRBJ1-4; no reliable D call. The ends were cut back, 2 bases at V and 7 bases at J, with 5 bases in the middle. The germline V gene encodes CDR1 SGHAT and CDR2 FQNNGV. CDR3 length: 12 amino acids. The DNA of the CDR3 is TGTGCCAGCAGCTTATCAGGTGAAAAACTGTTTTTT. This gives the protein CASSLSGEKLFF.

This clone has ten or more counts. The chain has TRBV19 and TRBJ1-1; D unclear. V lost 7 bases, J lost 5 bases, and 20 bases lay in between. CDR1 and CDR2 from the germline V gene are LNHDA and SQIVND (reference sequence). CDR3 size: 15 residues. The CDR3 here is CASTGSAVGSTEAFF. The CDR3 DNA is TGTGCCAGTACGGGTAGTGCAGTCGGGAGTACTGAAGCTTTCTTT.

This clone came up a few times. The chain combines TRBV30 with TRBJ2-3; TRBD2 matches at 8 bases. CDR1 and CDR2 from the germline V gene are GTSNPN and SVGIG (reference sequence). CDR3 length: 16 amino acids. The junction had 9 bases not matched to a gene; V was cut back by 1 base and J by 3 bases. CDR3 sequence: CAWSGTAGVLTDTQYF. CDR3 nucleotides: TGTGCCTGGAGTGGGACAGCGGGAGTTTTGACAGATACGCAGTATTTT.

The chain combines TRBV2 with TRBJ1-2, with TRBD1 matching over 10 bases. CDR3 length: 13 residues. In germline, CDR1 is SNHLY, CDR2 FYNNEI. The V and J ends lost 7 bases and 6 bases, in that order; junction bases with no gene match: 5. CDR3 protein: CASKAGTGDGYTF. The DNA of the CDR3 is TGTGCCAGCAAAGCCGGGACAGGGGATGGCTACACCTTC.

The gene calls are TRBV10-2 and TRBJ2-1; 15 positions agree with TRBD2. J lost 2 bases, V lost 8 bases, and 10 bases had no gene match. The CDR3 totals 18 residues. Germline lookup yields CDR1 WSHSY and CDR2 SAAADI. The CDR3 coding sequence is TGCGCCAGCCGAGGGGGACTAGCGGGAGGTGGGGCCTACAATGAGCAGTTCTTC. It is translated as CASRGGLAGGGAYNEQFF.

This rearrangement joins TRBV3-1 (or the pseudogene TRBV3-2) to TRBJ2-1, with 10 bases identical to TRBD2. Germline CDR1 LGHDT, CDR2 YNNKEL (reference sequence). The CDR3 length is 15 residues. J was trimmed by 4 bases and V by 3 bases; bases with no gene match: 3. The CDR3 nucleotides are TGTGCCAGCAGCCATGGACTAGCGGATTACAATGAGCAGTTCTTC. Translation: CASSHGLADYNEQFF.

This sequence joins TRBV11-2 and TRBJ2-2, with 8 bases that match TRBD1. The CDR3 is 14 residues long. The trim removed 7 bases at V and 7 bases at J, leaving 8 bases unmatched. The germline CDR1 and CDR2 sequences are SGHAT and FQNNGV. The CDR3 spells CASIFDRGGGELFF. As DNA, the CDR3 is TGTGCCAGCATCTTTGACAGGGGTGGCGGGGAGCTGTTTTTT.

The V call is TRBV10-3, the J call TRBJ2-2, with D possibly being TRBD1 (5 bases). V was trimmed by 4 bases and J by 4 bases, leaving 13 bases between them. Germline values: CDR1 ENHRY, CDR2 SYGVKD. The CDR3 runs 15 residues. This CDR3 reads CAISVGADSTGELFF. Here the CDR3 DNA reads TGTGCCATCAGTGTAGGGGCCGACTCCACCGGGGAGCTGTTTTTT.

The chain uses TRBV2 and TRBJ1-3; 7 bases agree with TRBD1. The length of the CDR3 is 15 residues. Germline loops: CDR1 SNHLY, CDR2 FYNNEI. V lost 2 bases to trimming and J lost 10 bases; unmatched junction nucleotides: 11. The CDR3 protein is CASSESQGQRATIYF. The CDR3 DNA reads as TGTGCCAGCAGTGAATCCCAGGGACAGCGAGCGACCATATATTTT.